These 18 T cell receptor beta chains came from one sample sequenced in a study of blood T cell repertoires in COVID-19. The table came from immunoSEQ multiplex PCR; TCRdb's copy has only in-frame clones and leaves some out. The profile shows about 190,000 clones, approximately 90% of them singletons. The sequencing input was peripheral blood. Source of these receptors: a man in his 70s with active or convalescent COVID-19.

A few counts support this clone. The J gene is TRBJ1-6, the V gene TRBV30; 8 bases line up with TRBD1. Germline V gene data show CDR1 as GTSNPN and CDR2 as SVGIG (reference sequence). The CDR3 totals 14 residues. V was clipped by 1 base and J by 10 bases; unmatched bases: 6. In DNA form, the CDR3 reads TGTGCCTGGAGTGGTGACAGGGGCTCCTCACCCCTCCACTTT. Amino acids: CAWSGDRGSSPLHF.

CDR3: CASSPLGRGLAPLHF. CDR3 DNA: TGTGCCAGCAGCCCCCTCGGAAGAGGGCTGGCACCCCTCCACTTT. This chain joins TRBV3-1 (or the pseudogene TRBV3-2) and TRBJ1-6; no clear D gene. V was cut by 4 bases and J by 11 bases, with 18 bases left in between. This CDR3 comprises 15 residues. Germline CDR1 LGHDT, CDR2 YNNKEL (reference sequence).

This rearrangement joins TRBV19 to TRBJ1-1, with 7 bases fitting TRBD1. From germline, CDR1 is LNHDA and CDR2 SQIVND (reference sequence). CDR3 length equals 14 residues. Trimming took 3 bases from V and 6 from J; bases not matched to a gene: 7. CDR3 in amino acids: CASSIGQGVAEAFF. In DNA, the CDR3 is TGTGCCAGTAGTATTGGGCAGGGGGTCGCTGAAGCTTTCTTT.

This sequence joins TRBV10-3 and TRBJ1-5, with D possibly matching TRBD1 (6 bases). Germline V lookup: CDR1 ENHRY, CDR2 SYGVKD. Trimming removed 3 bases at V and 4 bases at J, with 10 bases between. This CDR3 comprises 14 residues. The DNA for the CDR3 is TGTGCCATCAGTGAAGGTCAGGGGAATCAGCCCCAGCATTTT. It translates to CAISEGQGNQPQHF.

The V call is TRBV7-2, the J call TRBJ2-3; TRBD2 agrees at 9 bases. Per germline, CDR1 SGHTA and CDR2 FQGNSA. V was clipped by 6 bases and J by 2 bases; unmatched bases: 6. The CDR3 covers 15 residues. The CDR3: CASSSAGGDTDTQYF. The CDR3 DNA reads TGTGCCAGCAGTTCAGCGGGGGGCGACACAGATACGCAGTATTTT.

The CDR3 nucleotides read TGTGCCAGCTCACCTTGGCAGGGGGCAAAAGAGACCCAGTACTTC. Amino acid sequence: CASSPWQGAKETQYF. The chain carries TRBV18 and TRBJ2-5; 8 positions agree with TRBD1. The germline CDR1 and CDR2 sequences are KGHSH and LQKENI. The CDR3 is made up of 15 amino acids. V lost 3 bases and J lost 3; bases outside the gene matches: 6.

The V call is TRBV19, the J call TRBJ2-4; D uncertain. This CDR3 has 14 amino acids. V lost 3 bases to trimming and J lost 6 bases, with 12 bases between them. CDR1 and CDR2 from the germline V gene are LNHDA and SQIVND (reference sequence). This CDR3 reads CASSISRQANIQYF. The CDR3 bases are TGTGCCAGTAGTATCTCCCGGCAGGCAAACATTCAGTACTTC.

The J gene is TRBJ1-4, the V gene TRBV7-9; TRBD1 aligns across 10 bases. The CDR3 totals 14 residues. Germline V CDR1 and CDR2: SEHNR, FQNEAQ (reference sequence). Losses at the gene ends were 3 bases for V and 7 bases for J; bases not matched to a gene: 2. The CDR3 loop is CASSLTGGFEKLFF. In DNA form, the CDR3 reads TGTGCCAGCAGCTTGACAGGGGGCTTTGAAAAACTGTTTTTT.

The chain couples TRBV5-1 to TRBJ2-7; a weak D match, TRBD2 (5 bases). Trimming stripped 0 bases from V and 3 bases from J, with 10 bases between. The CDR3 consists of 14 residues. Germline loops: CDR1 SGHRS, CDR2 YFSETQ. In DNA, the CDR3 is TGCGCCAGCAGCTTGGAGGCGGGCGACTACGAGCAGTACTTC. Residues: CASSLEAGDYEQYF.

The rearrangement joins TRBV10-3 to TRBJ1-1, with D unresolved. V shed 3 bases and J shed 4 bases, with 15 bases lying between them. CDR1 and CDR2 from the germline V gene are ENHRY and SYGVKD. The CDR3 contains 15 residues. This CDR3 reads CAISDRALEGTEAFF. The DNA for the CDR3 is TGTGCCATCAGTGATAGGGCACTGGAGGGCACTGAAGCTTTCTTT.

The V gene is TRBV6-1, the J gene TRBJ2-3; possible D gene TRBD1, 5 bases. Trimming removed 2 bases at V and 2 bases at J, with 11 bases between. The CDR3 runs to 15 residues. Per germline, CDR1 MNHNS and CDR2 SASEGT. DNA of the CDR3: TGTGCCAGCAGTGAATTCGCAGGGAACACAGATACGCAGTATTTT. It specifies CASSEFAGNTDTQYF.

The V gene is TRBV3-1 (or the pseudogene TRBV3-2), the J gene TRBJ2-5, with 11 positions matching TRBD2. This CDR3 comprises 16 residues. Germline values: CDR1 LGHDT, CDR2 YNNKEL (reference sequence). V dropped 3 bases and J dropped 1; count of bases not matched to a gene: 4. As DNA, the CDR3 is TGTGCCAGCAGCCACGCCGGGACTAGCGGCCAAGAGACCCAGTACTTC. As protein: CASSHAGTSGQETQYF.

V usage is TRBV7-8 and J usage is TRBJ2-7; a weak D match, TRBD1 (5 bases). Trimming removed 5 bases from V and 4 bases from J, with 9 bases in between. The CDR3 loop spans 12 amino acids. Germline-derived CDR1 and CDR2 are SGHVS and FQNEAQ. CDR3 nucleotides: TGTGCCAGCAGCCGGACACAATACGAGCAGTACTTC. Encoded protein: CASSRTQYEQYF.

V and J are TRBV2 and TRBJ2-1, with 7 bases fitting TRBD1. The CDR3 is 13 residues long. V was pared by 8 bases and J by 5 bases, with 6 bases of the junction left unmatched. The germline gives CDR1 SNHLY, CDR2 FYNNEI. Here the CDR3 reads CASFFGTDNEQFF. The CDR3 nucleotides are TGTGCCAGCTTTTTCGGGACAGACAATGAGCAGTTCTTC.

CDR3 nucleotide sequence: TGTGCCAGCAGCGGGGGACAGTCCTATGGCTACACCTTC. Translation gives CASSGGQSYGYTF. The chain carries TRBV9 and TRBJ1-2, with TRBD1 identical over 7 bases. CDR3 length: 13 amino acids. Germline CDR1 reads SGDLS; CDR2 reads YYNGEE. The trim removed 3 bases at V and 4 bases at J, leaving 3 bases unmatched.

With respect to this clone: Mismatch with germline at one junction end may stem from a read error. The gene calls are TRBV27 and TRBJ2-7; 12 positions agree with TRBD2. CDR1 and CDR2 (germline): MNHEY, SMNVEV (reference sequence). The length of the CDR3 is 14 residues. The CDR3 loop is CASSLGTSGSLEVF. The CDR3 DNA follows: TGTGCCAGCAGTCTAGGGACTAGCGGGTCGTTGGAGGTCTTC.

This chain joins TRBV2 and TRBJ2-7; 10 bases match TRBD1. From germline, CDR1 is SNHLY and CDR2 FYNNEI. With 2 bases clipped from V and 3 bases from J, the junction kept 4 bases outside the gene matches. CDR3 length: 15 amino acids. Here the CDR3 reads CASSERGQGIYEQYF. CDR3 coding DNA: TGTGCCAGCAGTGAACGGGGACAGGGGATCTACGAGCAGTACTTC.

The chain links TRBV27 to TRBJ1-5; TRBD1 aligns across 9 bases. This CDR3 has 18 residues. With V trimmed by 2 bases and J by 3 bases, 11 bases remained unmatched. Germline assignment: CDR1 MNHEY and CDR2 SMNVEV (reference sequence). The chain's CDR3 is CASSLKDPGTGYNQPQHF. In DNA form, the CDR3 reads TGTGCCAGCAGTTTAAAAGACCCGGGGACAGGGTACAATCAGCCCCAGCATTTT.